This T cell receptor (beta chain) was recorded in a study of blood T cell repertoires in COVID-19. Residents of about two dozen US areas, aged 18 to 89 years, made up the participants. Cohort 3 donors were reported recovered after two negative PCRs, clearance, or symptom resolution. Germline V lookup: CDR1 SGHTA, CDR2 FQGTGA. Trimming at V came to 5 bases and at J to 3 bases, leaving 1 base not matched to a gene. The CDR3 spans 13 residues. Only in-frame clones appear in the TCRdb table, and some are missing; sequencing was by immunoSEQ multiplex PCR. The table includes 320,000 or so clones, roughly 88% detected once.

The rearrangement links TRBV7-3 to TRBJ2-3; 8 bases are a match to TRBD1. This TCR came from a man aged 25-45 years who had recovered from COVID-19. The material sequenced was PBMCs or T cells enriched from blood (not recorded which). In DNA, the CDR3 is TGTGCCAGCAGCCGGACAGGGACAGATACGCAGTATTTT. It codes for CASSRTGTDTQYF.